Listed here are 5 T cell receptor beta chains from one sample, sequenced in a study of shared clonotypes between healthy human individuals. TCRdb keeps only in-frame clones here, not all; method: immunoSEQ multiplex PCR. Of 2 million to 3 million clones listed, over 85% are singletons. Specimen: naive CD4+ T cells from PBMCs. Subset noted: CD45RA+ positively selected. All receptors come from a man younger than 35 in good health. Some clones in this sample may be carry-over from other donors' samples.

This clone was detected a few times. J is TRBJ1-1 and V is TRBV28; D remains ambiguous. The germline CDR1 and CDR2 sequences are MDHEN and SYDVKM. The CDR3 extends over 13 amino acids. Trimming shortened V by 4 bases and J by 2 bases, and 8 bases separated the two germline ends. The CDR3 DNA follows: TGTGCCAGCAGTTCATGGATCAACACTGAAGCTTTCTTT. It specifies CASSSWINTEAFF.

In DNA form, the CDR3 reads TGCGCCAGCAGCTTGAAATCCACAGAAGTAATCTACGAGCAGTACTTC. Amino acid sequence: CASSLKSTEVIYEQYF. The V gene is TRBV5-1, the J gene TRBJ2-7, with no clear D. The CDR3 sequence is 16 residues long. Germline V gives CDR1 SGHRS, CDR2 YFSETQ. V was pared by 1 base and J by 3 bases, with 17 bases between. The full variable domain, its missing parts supplied by reference TRBV5-1 and TRBJ2-7, is KAGVTQTPRYLIKTRGQQVTLSCSPISGHRSVSWYQQTPGQGLQFLFEYFSETQRNKGNFPGRFSGRQFSNSRSEMNVSTLELGDSALYLCASSLKSTEVIYEQYFGPGTRLTVT.

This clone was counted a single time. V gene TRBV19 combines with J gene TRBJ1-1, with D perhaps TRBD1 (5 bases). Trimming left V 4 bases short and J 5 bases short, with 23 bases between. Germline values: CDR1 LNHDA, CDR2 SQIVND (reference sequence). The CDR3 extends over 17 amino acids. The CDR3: CASSTPRERSGETEAFF. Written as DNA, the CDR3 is TGTGCCAGTAGTACGCCCAGGGAGAGGAGTGGAGAAACTGAAGCTTTCTTT.

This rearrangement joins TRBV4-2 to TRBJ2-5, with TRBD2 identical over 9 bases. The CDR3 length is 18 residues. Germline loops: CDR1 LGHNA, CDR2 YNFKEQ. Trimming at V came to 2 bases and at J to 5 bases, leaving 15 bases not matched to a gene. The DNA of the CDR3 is TGTGCCAGCAGCCAACTACCCGGCGGGAGGGCCGGGGCGGAGACCCAGTACTTC. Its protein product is CASSQLPGGRAGAETQYF.

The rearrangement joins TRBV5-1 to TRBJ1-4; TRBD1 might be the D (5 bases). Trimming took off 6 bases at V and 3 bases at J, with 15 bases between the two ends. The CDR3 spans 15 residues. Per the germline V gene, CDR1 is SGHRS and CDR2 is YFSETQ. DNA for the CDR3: TGCGCCAGCACCCAGGCAGGGCTGGCTAATGAAAAACTGTTTTTT. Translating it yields CASTQAGLANEKLFF. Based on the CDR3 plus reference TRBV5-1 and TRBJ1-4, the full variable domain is KAGVTQTPRYLIKTRGQQVTLSCSPISGHRSVSWYQQTPGQGLQFLFEYFSETQRNKGNFPGRFSGRQFSNSRSEMNVSTLELGDSALYLCASTQAGLANEKLFFGSGTQLSVL.